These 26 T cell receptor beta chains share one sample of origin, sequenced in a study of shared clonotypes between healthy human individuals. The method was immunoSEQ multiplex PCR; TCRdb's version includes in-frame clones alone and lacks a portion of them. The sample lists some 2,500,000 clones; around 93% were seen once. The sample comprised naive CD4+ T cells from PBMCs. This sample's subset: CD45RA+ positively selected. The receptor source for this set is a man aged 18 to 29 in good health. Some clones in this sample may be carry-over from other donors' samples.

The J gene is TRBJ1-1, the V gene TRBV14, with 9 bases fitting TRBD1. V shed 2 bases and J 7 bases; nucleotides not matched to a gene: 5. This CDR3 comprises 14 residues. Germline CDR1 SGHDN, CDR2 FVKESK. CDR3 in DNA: TGTGCCAGCAGCCAACTACAGGGGGCGGGTGAAGCTTTCTTT. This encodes CASSQLQGAGEAFF.

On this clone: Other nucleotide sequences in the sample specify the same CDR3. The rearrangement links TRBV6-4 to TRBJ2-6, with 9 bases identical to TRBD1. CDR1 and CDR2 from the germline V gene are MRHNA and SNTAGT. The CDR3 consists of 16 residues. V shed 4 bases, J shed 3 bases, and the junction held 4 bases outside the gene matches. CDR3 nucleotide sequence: TGTGCCAGCAGTGTGACAGGGGGTTATGGGGCCAACGTCCTGACTTTC. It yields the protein CASSVTGGYGANVLTF.

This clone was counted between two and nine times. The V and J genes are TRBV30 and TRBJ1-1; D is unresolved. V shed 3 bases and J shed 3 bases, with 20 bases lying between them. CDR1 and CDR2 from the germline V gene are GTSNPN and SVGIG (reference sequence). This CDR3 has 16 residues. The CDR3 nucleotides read TGTGCCTGGAGGGGAAGAAGACTAACCTGGGACACTGAAGCTTTCTTT. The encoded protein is CAWRGRRLTWDTEAFF.

This CDR3 is CASSPPGVAGPYGYTF. CDR3 bases: TGTGCCAGCAGTCCCCCGGGGGTTGCGGGACCCTATGGCTACACCTTC. This sequence joins TRBV25-1 and TRBJ1-2, with D possibly being TRBD1 (5 bases). Trimming pared 5 bases from V and 4 bases from J, leaving 20 bases between. CDR1 is MGHDK and CDR2 is SYGVNS in the germline V gene. The CDR3 consists of 16 residues.

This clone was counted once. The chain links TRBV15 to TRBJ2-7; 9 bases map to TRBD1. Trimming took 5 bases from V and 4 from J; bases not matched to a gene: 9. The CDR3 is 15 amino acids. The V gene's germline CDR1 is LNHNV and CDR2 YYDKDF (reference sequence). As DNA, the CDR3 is TGTGCCACCAGCGCTCCGGGACAGGGTAATTACGAGCAGTACTTC. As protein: CATSAPGQGNYEQYF.

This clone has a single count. The DNA of the CDR3 is TGCGCCAGCAGCTTGGTAGGACTAGCTGCTGTTGAGCAGTTCTTC. This translates into CASSLVGLAAVEQFF. This rearrangement joins TRBV5-1 to TRBJ2-1; 8 bases align to TRBD2. Trimming cost V 0 bases and J 9 bases; bases outside gene matches: 8. CDR3 size: 15 residues. Germline lookup yields CDR1 SGHRS and CDR2 YFSETQ.

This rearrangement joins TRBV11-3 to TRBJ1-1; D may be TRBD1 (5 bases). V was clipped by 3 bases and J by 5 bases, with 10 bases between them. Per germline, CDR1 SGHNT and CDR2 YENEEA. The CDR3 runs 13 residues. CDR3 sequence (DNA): TGTGCCAGCAGCTTCTCAGGGAAAACTGAAGCTTTCTTT. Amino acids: CASSFSGKTEAFF.

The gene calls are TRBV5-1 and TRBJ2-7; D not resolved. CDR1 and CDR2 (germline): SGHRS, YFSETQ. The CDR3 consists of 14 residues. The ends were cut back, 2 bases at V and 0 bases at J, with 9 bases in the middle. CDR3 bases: TGCGCCAGCAGCTTATCGGCTTTCTCCTACGAGCAGTACTTC. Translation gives CASSLSAFSYEQYF.

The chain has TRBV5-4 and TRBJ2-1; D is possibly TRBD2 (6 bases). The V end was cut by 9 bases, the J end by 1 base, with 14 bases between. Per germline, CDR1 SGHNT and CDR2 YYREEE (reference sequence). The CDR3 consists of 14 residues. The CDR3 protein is CATSGGPSYNEQFF. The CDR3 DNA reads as TGTGCCACAAGTGGAGGGCCGTCCTACAATGAGCAGTTCTTC.

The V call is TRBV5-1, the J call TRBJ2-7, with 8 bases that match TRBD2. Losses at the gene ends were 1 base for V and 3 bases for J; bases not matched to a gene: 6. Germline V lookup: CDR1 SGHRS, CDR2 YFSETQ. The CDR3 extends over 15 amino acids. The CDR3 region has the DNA TGCGCCAGCAGCTTGATGGCGGGAGGCATCTACGAGCAGTACTTC. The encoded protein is CASSLMAGGIYEQYF.

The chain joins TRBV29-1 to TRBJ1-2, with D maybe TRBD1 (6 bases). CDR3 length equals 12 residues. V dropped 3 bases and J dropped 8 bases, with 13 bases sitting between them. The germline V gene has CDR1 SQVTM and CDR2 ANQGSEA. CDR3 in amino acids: CSVDAGAVGYTF. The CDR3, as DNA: TGCAGCGTTGACGCAGGGGCTGTGGGCTACACCTTC.

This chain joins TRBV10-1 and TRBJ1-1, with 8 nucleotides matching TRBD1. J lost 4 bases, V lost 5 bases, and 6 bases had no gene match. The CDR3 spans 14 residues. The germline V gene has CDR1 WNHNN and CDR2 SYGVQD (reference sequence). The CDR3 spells CASSRTGILTEAFF. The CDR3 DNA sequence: TGCGCCAGCAGTCGGACAGGGATACTCACTGAAGCTTTCTTT.

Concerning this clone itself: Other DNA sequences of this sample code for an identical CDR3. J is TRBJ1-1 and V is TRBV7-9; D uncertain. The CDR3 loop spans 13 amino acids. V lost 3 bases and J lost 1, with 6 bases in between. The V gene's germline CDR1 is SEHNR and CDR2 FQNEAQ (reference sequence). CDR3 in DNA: TGTGCCAGCAGCTTCTGGGGGAACACTGAAGCTTTCTTT. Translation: CASSFWGNTEAFF.

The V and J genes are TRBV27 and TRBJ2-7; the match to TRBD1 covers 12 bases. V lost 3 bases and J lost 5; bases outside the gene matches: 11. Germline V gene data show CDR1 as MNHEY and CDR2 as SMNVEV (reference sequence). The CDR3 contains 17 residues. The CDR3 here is CASSFRPGTGGPNEQYF. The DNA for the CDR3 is TGTGCCAGCAGTTTCCGGCCAGGGACAGGGGGCCCCAACGAGCAGTACTTC.

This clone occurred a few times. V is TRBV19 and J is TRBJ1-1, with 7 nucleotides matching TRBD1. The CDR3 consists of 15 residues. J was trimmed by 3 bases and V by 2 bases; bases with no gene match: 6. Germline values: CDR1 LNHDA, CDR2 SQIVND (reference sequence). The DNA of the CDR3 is TGTGCCAGTAGTATACCTGGCAGGGGGGACACTGAAGCTTTCTTT. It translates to CASSIPGRGDTEAFF.

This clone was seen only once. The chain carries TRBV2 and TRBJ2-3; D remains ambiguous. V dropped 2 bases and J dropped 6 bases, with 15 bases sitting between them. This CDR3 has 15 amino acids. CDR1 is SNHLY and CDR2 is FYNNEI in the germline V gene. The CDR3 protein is CASSERAGVGDTQYF. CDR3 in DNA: TGTGCCAGCAGTGAACGGGCCGGTGTGGGGGATACGCAGTATTTT.

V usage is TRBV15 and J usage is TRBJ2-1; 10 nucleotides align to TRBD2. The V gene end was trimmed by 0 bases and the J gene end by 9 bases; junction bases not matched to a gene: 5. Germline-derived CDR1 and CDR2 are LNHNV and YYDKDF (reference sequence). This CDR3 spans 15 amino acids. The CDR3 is CATSRDLAGVFEQFF. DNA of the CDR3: TGTGCCACCAGCAGAGATCTAGCGGGAGTCTTTGAGCAGTTCTTC.

DNA of the CDR3: TGTGCCAGCAGCGCCAGGGCAGCGGGAACGTCCAATGAGCAGTTCTTC. Its translation is CASSARAAGTSNEQFF. The V gene is TRBV9, the J gene TRBJ2-1; 7 bases are shared with TRBD2. Germline-derived CDR1 and CDR2 are SGDLS and YYNGEE. The CDR3 loop spans 16 amino acids. With 3 bases clipped from V and 6 bases from J, the junction kept 12 bases outside the gene matches.

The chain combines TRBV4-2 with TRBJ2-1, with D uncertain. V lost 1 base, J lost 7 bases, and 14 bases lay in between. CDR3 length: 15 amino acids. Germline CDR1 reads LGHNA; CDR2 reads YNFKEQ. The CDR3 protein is CASSQARAPWNEQFF. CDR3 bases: TGTGCCAGCAGCCAAGCTAGAGCCCCCTGGAATGAGCAGTTCTTC.

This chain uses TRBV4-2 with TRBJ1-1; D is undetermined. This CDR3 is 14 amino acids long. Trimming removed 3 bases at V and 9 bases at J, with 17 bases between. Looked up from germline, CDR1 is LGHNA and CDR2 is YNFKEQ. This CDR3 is CASSQDLRSTQAFF. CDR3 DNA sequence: TGTGCCAGCAGCCAGGATTTGCGGTCCACCCAAGCTTTCTTT.

CDR3 amino acids: CASRLWFGGCHEQYF. CDR3 nucleotide sequence: TGTGCAAGTCGCTTGTGGTTCGGCGGCTGCCACGAGCAGTACTTC. The genes are TRBV12-2 and TRBJ2-7; the D call in the table, TRBD2, was not verified against the DNA. TRBV12-2 is termed a pseudogene. This CDR3 region has 15 residues.

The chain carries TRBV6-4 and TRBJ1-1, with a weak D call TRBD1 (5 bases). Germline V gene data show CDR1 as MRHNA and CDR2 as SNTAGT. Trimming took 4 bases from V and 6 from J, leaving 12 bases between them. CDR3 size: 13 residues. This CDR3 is CASSGWGVAEAFF. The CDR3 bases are TGTGCCAGCAGTGGTTGGGGGGTAGCTGAAGCTTTCTTT.

CDR3: CASSKQGPTPGNTIYF. The CDR3 DNA reads TGCGCCAGCAGCAAACAGGGGCCTACACCTGGAAACACCATATATTTT. The gene calls are TRBV4-1 and TRBJ1-3; 7 bases match TRBD1. This CDR3 has 16 residues. From germline, CDR1 is MGHRA and CDR2 YSYEKL. With 5 bases clipped from V and 2 bases from J, the junction kept 9 bases outside the gene matches.

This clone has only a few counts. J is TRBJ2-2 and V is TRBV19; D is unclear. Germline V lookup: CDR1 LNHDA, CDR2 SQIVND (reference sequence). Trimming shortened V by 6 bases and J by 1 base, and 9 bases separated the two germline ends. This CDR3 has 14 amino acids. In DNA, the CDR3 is TGTGCCAGTAGACTGGGGATGAACACCGGGGAGCTGTTTTTT. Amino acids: CASRLGMNTGELFF.

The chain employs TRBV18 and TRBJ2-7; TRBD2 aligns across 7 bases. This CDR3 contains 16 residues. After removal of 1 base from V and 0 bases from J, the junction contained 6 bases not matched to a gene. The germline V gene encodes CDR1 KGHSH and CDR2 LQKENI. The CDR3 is CASSPQSSGSSYEQYF. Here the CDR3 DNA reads TGTGCCAGCTCACCACAGTCTAGCGGCAGCTCCTACGAGCAGTACTTC.

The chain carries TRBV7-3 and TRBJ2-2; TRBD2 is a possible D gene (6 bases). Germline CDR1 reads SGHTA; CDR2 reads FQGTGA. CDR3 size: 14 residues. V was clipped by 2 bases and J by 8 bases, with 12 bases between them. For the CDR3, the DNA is TGTGCCAGCAGCTTATCACCGCGGGGAGGGGAGCTGTTTTTT. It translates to CASSLSPRGGELFF.